The subject of this entry is one TCR beta chain. The sample comes from a study of T cell changes during pregnancy in multiple sclerosis. The CDR3 contains 14 residues. V was cut by 6 bases and J by 7 bases, with 13 bases left in between. The V gene's germline CDR1 is KGHSH and CDR2 LQKENI. Profiling relied on immunoSEQ multiplex PCR, and the TCRdb table lists in-frame clones only, not all of them. Of around 100,000 clones in the sample, about 90% were seen once. The sequencing used peripheral blood, collected after pregnancy. The receptor comes from a female donor with multiple sclerosis, enrolled in a pregnancy study. The gene calls are TRBV18 and TRBJ1-6; TRBD1 might be the D (5 bases). In nucleotides, the CDR3 is TGTGCCAGCTCCCACGGGACTGAGAATTCACCCCTCCACTTT. Translated: CASSHGTENSPLHF.